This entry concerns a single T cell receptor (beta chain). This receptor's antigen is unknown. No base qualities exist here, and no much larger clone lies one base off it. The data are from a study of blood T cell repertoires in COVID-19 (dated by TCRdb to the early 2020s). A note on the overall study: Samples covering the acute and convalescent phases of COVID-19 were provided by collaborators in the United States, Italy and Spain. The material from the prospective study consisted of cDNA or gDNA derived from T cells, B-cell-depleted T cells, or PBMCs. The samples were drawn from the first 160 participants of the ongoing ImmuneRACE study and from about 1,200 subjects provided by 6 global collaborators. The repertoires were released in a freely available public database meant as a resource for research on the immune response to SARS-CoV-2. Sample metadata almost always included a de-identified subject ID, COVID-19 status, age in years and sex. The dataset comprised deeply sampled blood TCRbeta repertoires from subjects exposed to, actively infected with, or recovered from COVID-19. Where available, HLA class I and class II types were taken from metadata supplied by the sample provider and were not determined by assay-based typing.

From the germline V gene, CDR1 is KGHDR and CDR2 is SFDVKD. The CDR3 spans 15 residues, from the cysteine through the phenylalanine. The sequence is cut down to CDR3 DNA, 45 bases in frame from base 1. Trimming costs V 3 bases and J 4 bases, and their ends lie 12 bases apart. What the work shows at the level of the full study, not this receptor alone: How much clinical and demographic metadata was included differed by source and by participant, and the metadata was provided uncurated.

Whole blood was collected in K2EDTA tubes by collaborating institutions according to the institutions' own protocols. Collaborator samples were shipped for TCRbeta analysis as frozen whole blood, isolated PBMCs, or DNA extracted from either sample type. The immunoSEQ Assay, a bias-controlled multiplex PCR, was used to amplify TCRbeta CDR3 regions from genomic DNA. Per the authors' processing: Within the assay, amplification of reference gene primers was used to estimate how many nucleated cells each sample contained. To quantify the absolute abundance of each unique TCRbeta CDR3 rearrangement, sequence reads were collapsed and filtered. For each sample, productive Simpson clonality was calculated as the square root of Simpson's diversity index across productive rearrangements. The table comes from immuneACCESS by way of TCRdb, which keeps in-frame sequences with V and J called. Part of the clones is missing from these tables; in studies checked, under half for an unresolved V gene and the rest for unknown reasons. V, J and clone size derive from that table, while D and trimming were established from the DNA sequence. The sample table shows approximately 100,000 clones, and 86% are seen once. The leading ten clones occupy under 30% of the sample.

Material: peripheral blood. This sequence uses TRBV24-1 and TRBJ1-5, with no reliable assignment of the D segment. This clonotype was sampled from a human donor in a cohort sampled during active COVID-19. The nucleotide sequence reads TGTGCCACCAGTGATCGCGGGAGGGAGAATCAGCCCCAGCATTTT. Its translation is CATSDRGRENQPQHF.